The present TCR beta chain was sequenced within a study of tumor-infiltrating lymphocytes in primary liver carcinoma. Blood RNA was derived from unsorted whole blood, and germline DNA was extracted too. Turning to this clonotype: Its antigen remains unidentified.

Total RNA (around 0.45 ug) served as template for TCR beta cDNA synthesis primed by a constant-region primer. Three nested multiplex PCR rounds of slightly modified ARM-PCR generated TCR beta libraries. TCRdb analysed the multiplex PCR reads with MiXCR anew, one entry per CDR3 protein. The data show about 330,000 distinct CDR3 sequences, with around 60% seen just once and about 6.5% held by the top ten. Findings of the study overall: Blood's top-250-clone fraction was significantly lower than that of tumors (p = 0.039).

The receptor comes from a man between 40 and 49 years old with primary liver carcinoma and hepatitis B virus infection. Source material: peripheral blood.

Written as DNA, the CDR3 is TGTGCCAGCAGTTACTACCCCGTGACAGATGAAGCTTTCTTT. Translation: CASSYYPVTDEAFF. This chain uses TRBV6-5 with TRBJ1-1; a possible D gene is TRBD1 (5 bases). From germline, CDR1 is MNHEY and CDR2 SVGAGI. Trimming pared 1 base from V and 7 bases from J, leaving 13 bases between. This CDR3 has 14 residues.